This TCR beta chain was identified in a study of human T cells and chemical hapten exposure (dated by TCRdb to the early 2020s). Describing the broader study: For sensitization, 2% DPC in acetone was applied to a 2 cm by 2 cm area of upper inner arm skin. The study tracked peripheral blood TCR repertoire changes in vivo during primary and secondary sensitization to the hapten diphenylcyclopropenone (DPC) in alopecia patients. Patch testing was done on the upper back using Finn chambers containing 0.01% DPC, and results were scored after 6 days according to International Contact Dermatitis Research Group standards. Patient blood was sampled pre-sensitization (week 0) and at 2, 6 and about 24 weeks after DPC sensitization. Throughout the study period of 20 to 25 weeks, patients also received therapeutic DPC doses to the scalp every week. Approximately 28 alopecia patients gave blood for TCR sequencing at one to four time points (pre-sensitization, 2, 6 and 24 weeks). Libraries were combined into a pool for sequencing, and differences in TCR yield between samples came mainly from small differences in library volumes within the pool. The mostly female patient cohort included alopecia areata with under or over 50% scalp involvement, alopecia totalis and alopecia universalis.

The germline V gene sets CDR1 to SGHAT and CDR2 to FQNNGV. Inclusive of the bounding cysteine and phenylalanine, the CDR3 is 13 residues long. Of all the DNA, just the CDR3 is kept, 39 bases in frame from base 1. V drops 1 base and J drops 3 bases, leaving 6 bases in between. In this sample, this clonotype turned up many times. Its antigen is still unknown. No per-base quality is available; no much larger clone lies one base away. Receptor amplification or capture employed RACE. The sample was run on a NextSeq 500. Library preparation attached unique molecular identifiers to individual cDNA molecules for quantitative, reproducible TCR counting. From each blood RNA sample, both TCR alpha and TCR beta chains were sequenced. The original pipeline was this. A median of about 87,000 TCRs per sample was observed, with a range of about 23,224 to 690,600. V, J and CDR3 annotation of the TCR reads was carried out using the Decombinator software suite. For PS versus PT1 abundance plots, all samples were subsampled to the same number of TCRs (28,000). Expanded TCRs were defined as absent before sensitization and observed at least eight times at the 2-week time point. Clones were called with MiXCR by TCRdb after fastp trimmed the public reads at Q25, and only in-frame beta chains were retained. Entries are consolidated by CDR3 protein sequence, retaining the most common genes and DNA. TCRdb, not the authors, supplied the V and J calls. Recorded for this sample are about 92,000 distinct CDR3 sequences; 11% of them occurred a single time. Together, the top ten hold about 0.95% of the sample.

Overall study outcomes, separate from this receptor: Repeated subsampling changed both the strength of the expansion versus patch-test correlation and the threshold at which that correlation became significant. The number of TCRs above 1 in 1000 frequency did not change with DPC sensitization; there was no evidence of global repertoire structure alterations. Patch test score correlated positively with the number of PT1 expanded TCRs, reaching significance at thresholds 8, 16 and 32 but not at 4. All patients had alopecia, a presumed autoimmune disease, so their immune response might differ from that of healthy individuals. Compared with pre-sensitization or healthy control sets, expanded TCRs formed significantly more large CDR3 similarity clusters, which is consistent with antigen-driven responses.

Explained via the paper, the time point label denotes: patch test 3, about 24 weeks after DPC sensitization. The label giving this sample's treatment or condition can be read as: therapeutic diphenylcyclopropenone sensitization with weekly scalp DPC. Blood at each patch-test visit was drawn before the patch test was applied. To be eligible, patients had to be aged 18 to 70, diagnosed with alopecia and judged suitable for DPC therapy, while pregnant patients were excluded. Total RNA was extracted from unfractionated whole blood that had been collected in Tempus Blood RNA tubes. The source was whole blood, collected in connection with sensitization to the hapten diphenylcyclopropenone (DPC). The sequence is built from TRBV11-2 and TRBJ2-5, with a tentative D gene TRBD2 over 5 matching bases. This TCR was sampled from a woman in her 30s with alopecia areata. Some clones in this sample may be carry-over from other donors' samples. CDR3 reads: CASSLGAEETQYF. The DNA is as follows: TGTGCCAGCAGCTTAGGAGCGGAAGAGACCCAGTACTTC.